The next 29 T cell receptor beta chains were all read from a single sample in a study of cytomegalovirus exposure and HLA in healthy donors. Use of 60 Vbeta and 13 Jbeta primers characterized the PCR. Measured with immunoSEQ multiplex PCR; TCRdb has only the in-frame clones, and not every one. The sample has 95,000 to 100,000 clones, roughly 80% seen once. What was sequenced was PBMCs. The receptors here all came from a man between 35 and 55 years old in good health and CMV-seronegative.

About this clone itself: The sample holds other DNA sequences that translate to the same CDR3. The chain couples TRBV7-9 to TRBJ2-7, with 12 nucleotides matching TRBD1. V gave up 8 bases and J gave up 4 bases; unmatched junction bases: 9. The CDR3 runs to 15 residues. CDR1 and CDR2 from the germline V gene are SEHNR and FQNEAQ (reference sequence). The CDR3 region has the DNA TGTGCCAGCTTGGTTCCGGGACAGGGGGCTTACGAGCAGTACTTC. It codes for CASLVPGQGAYEQYF.

This clone was counted only a few times. The genes are TRBV30 and TRBJ2-3, with 16 positions matching TRBD2. In germline, CDR1 is GTSNPN, CDR2 SVGIG (reference sequence). V was pared by 4 bases and J by 1 base, with 5 bases of the junction left unmatched. The CDR3 has 17 residues. The CDR3 here is CAWTSGTSGGGTDTQYF. The CDR3 DNA follows: TGTGCCTGGACTTCCGGGACTAGCGGGGGGGGCACAGATACGCAGTATTTT.

This clone was found once. The chain uses TRBV6-5 and TRBJ1-1; no reliable D call. The V end was cut by 4 bases, the J end by 1 base, with 13 bases between. There are 15 residues in the CDR3. CDR1 is MNHEY, CDR2 SVGAGI, per germline. Here the CDR3 reads CASSFSRVGNTEAFF. CDR3 coding DNA: TGTGCCAGCAGTTTCTCCCGGGTGGGGAACACTGAAGCTTTCTTT.

The chain employs TRBV28 and TRBJ2-1, with TRBD2 matching 7 bases. The CDR3 is made up of 13 amino acids. The V gene end was trimmed by 8 bases and the J gene end by 6 bases; junction bases not matched to a gene: 7. Germline V gene sequence: CDR1 MDHEN, CDR2 SYDVKM. CDR3 sequence (DNA): TGTGCCAGCGTGAAGCGGGACTTCAATGAGCAGTTCTTC. Translating it yields CASVKRDFNEQFF.

The gene calls are TRBV2 and TRBJ2-5, with TRBD2 matching 9 bases. J was trimmed by 5 bases and V by 6 bases; bases with no gene match: 7. Germline V lookup: CDR1 SNHLY, CDR2 FYNNEI. The CDR3 spans 14 residues. The CDR3 sequence: CASRVLAGGETQYF. The CDR3 coding sequence is TGTGCCAGCAGGGTCTTGGCGGGGGGGGAGACCCAGTACTTC.

This clone was detected once. This chain links TRBV28 with TRBJ1-2, with 7 bases identical to TRBD1. CDR3 length: 12 residues. Germline CDR1 MDHEN, CDR2 SYDVKM. Here the CDR3 reads CATGRPNYGYTF. As DNA, the CDR3 is TGTGCGACAGGGAGGCCTAACTATGGCTACACCTTC.

The rearrangement joins TRBV6-6 to TRBJ2-3; 7 bases agree with TRBD1. The V and J ends lost 5 bases and 4 bases, in that order; junction bases with no gene match: 3. From germline, CDR1 is MNHNY and CDR2 SVGAGI (reference sequence). The CDR3 has 13 residues. The CDR3 sequence: CASSDRVPDTQYF. CDR3 in DNA: TGTGCCAGCAGTGACAGGGTCCCAGATACGCAGTATTTT.

The rearrangement links TRBV7-7 to TRBJ2-5; weak D call: TRBD1 (6 bases). Germline lookup yields CDR1 SSHAT and CDR2 FNYEAQ (reference sequence). Between the trimmed V and J ends, which lost 4 bases and 5 bases, there was a span of 11 bases. The CDR3 contains 13 residues. The CDR3 DNA sequence: TGTGCCAGCAGCTCGGACAGAGGGGAGACCCAGTACTTC. Protein: CASSSDRGETQYF.

In its sample, this clone was seen a few times. This rearrangement joins TRBV2 to TRBJ2-5, with 13 bases matching TRBD2. Trimming took 7 bases from V and 5 from J; bases not matched to a gene: 7. The CDR3 has 15 residues. The germline V gene has CDR1 SNHLY and CDR2 FYNNEI. The CDR3 nucleotides read TGTGCCAGCACCATACTAGCGGGGGGGCCCGAGACCCAGTACTTC. It is translated as CASTILAGGPETQYF.

The chain has TRBV4-3 and TRBJ1-5, with D hard to call. V dropped 2 bases and J dropped 5 bases, with 7 bases sitting between them. The length of the CDR3 is 13 residues. The germline V gene encodes CDR1 LGHNA and CDR2 YSLEER. The CDR3 spells CASSQILDQPQHF. The CDR3 DNA sequence: TGCGCCAGCAGCCAAATACTTGATCAGCCCCAGCATTTT.

The chain joins TRBV11-3 to TRBJ2-5; D may be TRBD2 (6 bases). The end of the DNA is better explained by TRBJ2-7, so the J call may be wrong. Germline V gene data show CDR1 as SGHNT and CDR2 as YENEEA. CDR3 size: 13 residues. In DNA, the CDR3 is TGTGCCAGCAGCTTGGCGGGAAGCTACGAGCAGTACTTC. This gives the protein CASSLAGSYEQYF.

The gene calls are TRBV14 and TRBJ2-7; D gene unclear. CDR1 SGHDN and CDR2 FVKESK come from the germline V gene. V was clipped by 4 bases and J by 2 bases, with 3 bases between them. The CDR3 sequence is 11 residues long. CDR3 sequence reads: CASSPAYEQYF. Here the CDR3 DNA reads TGTGCCAGCAGCCCCGCCTACGAGCAGTACTTC.

V gene TRBV28 combines with J gene TRBJ1-3; tentatively, D is TRBD1 (5 bases). The length of the CDR3 is 14 residues. Trimming cost V 6 bases and J 2 bases, with 11 bases left between them. Germline V gene lookup returns CDR1 MDHEN and CDR2 SYDVKM. CDR3 protein: CASRGGYTGNTIYF. The DNA for the CDR3 is TGTGCCAGCAGGGGGGGGTACACTGGAAACACCATATATTTT.

This chain joins TRBV6-1 and TRBJ1-2; D remains unclear. Germline V gene sequence: CDR1 MNHNS, CDR2 SASEGT. CDR3 length: 17 amino acids. Deletions cut 0 bases from V and 0 bases from J, with 14 bases between. CDR3 in DNA: TGTGCCAGCAGTGAAGCCCTCTGGGAGCGCACTAACTATGGCTACACCTTC. Translated, it gives CASSEALWERTNYGYTF.

The chain recombines TRBV18 with TRBJ1-3; 10 nucleotides line up with TRBD1. V trimming: 0 bases; J trimming: 3 bases; junction bases outside the gene matches: 5. The CDR3 length is 17 residues. The germline gives CDR1 KGHSH, CDR2 LQKENI. The CDR3 is CASSPPRTGGGGNTIYF. DNA for the CDR3: TGTGCCAGCTCACCACCGCGGACAGGGGGAGGTGGAAACACCATATATTTT.

The chain carries TRBV2 and TRBJ2-5; 9 bases agree with TRBD1. The CDR3 has 15 residues. Germline V lookup: CDR1 SNHLY, CDR2 FYNNEI. With 6 bases clipped from V and 0 bases from J, the junction kept 5 bases outside the gene matches. The CDR3 here is CASRTGTGNQETQYF. The CDR3 DNA follows: TGTGCCAGCAGAACCGGGACAGGGAACCAAGAGACCCAGTACTTC. Filled out from reference TRBV2 and TRBJ2-5, the complete variable domain reads EPEVTQTPSHQVTQMGQEVILRCVPISNHLYFYWYRQILGQKVEFLVSFYNNEISEKSEIFDDQFSVERPDGSNFTLKIRSTKLEDSAMYFCASRTGTGNQETQYFGPGTRLLVL.

The chain has TRBV30 and TRBJ1-1; D is unresolved. The CDR3 length is 12 residues. V gave up 0 bases and J gave up 10 bases, with 12 bases separating them. Germline assignment: CDR1 GTSNPN and CDR2 SVGIG (reference sequence). The CDR3 protein is CAWSVEPRIAFF. The CDR3, as DNA: TGTGCCTGGAGTGTAGAGCCGAGGATAGCTTTCTTT.

In DNA, the CDR3 is TGCAGCGTTGACGCTAGCGGGATAAACAATGAGCAGTTCTTC. This translates into CSVDASGINNEQFF. The rearrangement links TRBV29-1 to TRBJ2-1; 9 positions match TRBD2. There are 14 residues in the CDR3. Germline CDR1 and CDR2: SQVTM and ANQGSEA. Trimming took 3 bases from V and 5 from J; bases not matched to a gene: 5.

This clone was seen only once. The rearrangement links TRBV25-1 to TRBJ2-3, with a possible D match to TRBD2 (5 bases). CDR3 size: 16 residues. Per the germline V gene, CDR1 is MGHDK and CDR2 is SYGVNS. V dropped 3 bases and J dropped 4 bases, with 17 bases sitting between them. CDR3 coding DNA: TGTGCCAGCAGTGATAGGCTAGCTATGGTTTCAGATACGCAGTATTTT. Amino acid sequence: CASSDRLAMVSDTQYF.

The rearrangement links TRBV30 to TRBJ1-5; D gene ambiguous. Germline lookup yields CDR1 GTSNPN and CDR2 SVGIG (reference sequence). The CDR3 has 14 residues. V lost 2 bases, J lost 3 bases, and 11 bases lay in between. Here the CDR3 reads CAWSPYTNNQPQHF. Here the CDR3 DNA reads TGTGCCTGGAGTCCTTACACCAACAATCAGCCCCAGCATTTT.

The CDR3 DNA follows: TGTGCCAGCAGAGAGGGGACAACGAACACCGGGGAGCTGTTTTTT. This gives the protein CASREGTTNTGELFF. The chain has TRBV2 and TRBJ2-2; D is perhaps TRBD1 (6 bases). V gave up 6 bases and J gave up 0 bases, with 11 bases separating them. CDR1 and CDR2 from the germline V gene are SNHLY and FYNNEI. The CDR3 spans 15 residues.

J is TRBJ1-2 and V is TRBV27; 7 nucleotides align to TRBD1. This CDR3 has 16 amino acids. Losses at the gene ends were 7 bases for V and 0 bases for J; bases not matched to a gene: 11. Germline V lookup: CDR1 MNHEY, CDR2 SMNVEV (reference sequence). CDR3 loop: CASTGDSRAPNYGYTF. In DNA form, the CDR3 reads TGTGCCAGCACCGGGGACAGCAGGGCGCCTAACTATGGCTACACCTTC.

The rearrangement joins TRBV28 to TRBJ2-3; 7 positions match TRBD2. The ends lost 3 bases at V and 3 bases at J; junction bases unmatched: 6. The CDR3 is 15 residues long. The V gene's germline CDR1 is MDHEN and CDR2 SYDVKM. Here the CDR3 DNA reads TGTGCCAGCAGTTTGCGGGGGAGTGCTACAGATACGCAGTATTTT. Translation gives CASSLRGSATDTQYF.

This clone occurred a few times. The chain recombines TRBV5-4 with TRBJ2-7, with D possibly being TRBD2 (6 bases). The germline gives CDR1 SGHNT, CDR2 YYREEE (reference sequence). V gave up 1 base and J gave up 6 bases, with 11 bases separating them. The CDR3 loop spans 13 amino acids. The CDR3 DNA is TGTGCCAGCAGCTTGTGGAGGGGACCCGAGCAGTACTTC. It encodes CASSLWRGPEQYF.

V usage is TRBV5-1 and J usage is TRBJ1-1; a possible D gene is TRBD1 (6 bases). The ends were cut back, 0 bases at V and 5 bases at J, with 11 bases in the middle. Germline V CDR1 and CDR2: SGHRS, YFSETQ. The CDR3 is made up of 14 amino acids. CDR3 nucleotides: TGCGCCAGCAGCTTGGAGGGGGGGGTTACTGAAGCTTTCTTT. It encodes CASSLEGGVTEAFF. The full variable domain, completed using reference TRBV5-1 and TRBJ1-1, is KAGVTQTPRYLIKTRGQQVTLSCSPISGHRSVSWYQQTPGQGLQFLFEYFSETQRNKGNFPGRFSGRQFSNSRSEMNVSTLELGDSALYLCASSLEGGVTEAFFGQGTRLTVV.

The chain uses TRBV29-1 and TRBJ1-1; 7 bases align to TRBD1. The CDR3 is 16 amino acids. In germline, CDR1 is SQVTM, CDR2 ANQGSEA. Trimming took 2 bases from V and 2 from J; bases not matched to a gene: 11. In DNA, the CDR3 is TGCAGCGTTGAACGAAACAGGGGAATGGAAAACACTGAAGCTTTCTTT. Its translation is CSVERNRGMENTEAFF.

The chain links TRBV29-1 to TRBJ2-2, with 7 bases lining up with TRBD1. Germline-derived CDR1 and CDR2 are SQVTM and ANQGSEA. The V segment lost 5 bases and the J segment 1 base; nucleotides outside the gene matches: 1. CDR3 length equals 13 residues. CDR3 nucleotide sequence: TGCAGCGTTAGGACAGGGAACACCGGGGAGCTGTTTTTT. Protein sequence: CSVRTGNTGELFF.

The chain couples TRBV7-9 to TRBJ2-7; TRBD1 agrees at 8 bases. Judging by the DNA end, TRBJ2-1 fits better; the J call may be wrong. CDR3 length: 15 residues. Germline values: CDR1 SEHNR, CDR2 FQNEAQ (reference sequence). CDR3 DNA sequence: TGTGCCAGCAGCTTACGGGACAGGACAAGCAATGAGCAGTTCTTC. It is translated as CASSLRDRTSNEQFF.

The genes are TRBV13 and TRBJ1-2; D is unclear. Trimming pared 1 base from V and 8 bases from J, leaving 11 bases between. CDR3 length: 13 residues. Germline V gene sequence: CDR1 PRHDT, CDR2 FYEKMQ (reference sequence). The CDR3 spells CASSLALAFGYTF. CDR3 sequence (DNA): TGTGCCAGCAGCTTAGCCCTGGCCTTCGGCTACACCTTC.